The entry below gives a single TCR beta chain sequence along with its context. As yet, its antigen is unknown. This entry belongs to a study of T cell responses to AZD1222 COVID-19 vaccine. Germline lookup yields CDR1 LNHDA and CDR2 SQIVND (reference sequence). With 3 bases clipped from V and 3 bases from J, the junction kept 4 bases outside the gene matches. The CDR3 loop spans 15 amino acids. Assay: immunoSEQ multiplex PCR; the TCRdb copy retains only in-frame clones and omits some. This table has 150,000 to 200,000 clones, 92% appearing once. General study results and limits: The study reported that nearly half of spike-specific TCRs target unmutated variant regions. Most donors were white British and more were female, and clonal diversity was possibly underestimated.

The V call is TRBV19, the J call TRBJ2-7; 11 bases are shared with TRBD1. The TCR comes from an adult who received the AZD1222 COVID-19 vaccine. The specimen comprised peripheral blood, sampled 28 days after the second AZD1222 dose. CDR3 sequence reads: CASSIGQGAVYEQYF. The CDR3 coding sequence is TGTGCCAGTAGTATCGGACAGGGGGCGGTCTACGAGCAGTACTTC.